In this sample, the clone carrying this TCR beta chain turned up a few times. Its antigen is unknown. At one of its ends the junction is not consistent with the germline gene, which may arise from a read error. The sample originates from a study of cytomegalovirus exposure and HLA in healthy donors. About the research overall: Out of approximately 170 million T cells, an earlier analysis found over 90 million unique TCR beta sequences in total. Findings and limits, study-wide: Common viral pathogens seemed, in a later analysis, to connect with several of the most significant clusters. The classifier was said to identify cytomegalovirus status with high specificity and sensitivity. TCR beta V segments were, for the most part, productive about 87% or about 30% of the time in an earlier analysis.

Germline V CDR1 and CDR2: SEHNR, FQNEAQ (reference sequence). The CDR3 loop spans 12 amino acids. PCR amplification relied on 60 Vbeta primers (plus 13 Jbeta primers). Produced via immunoSEQ multiplex PCR; TCRdb's table is partial and in-frame only. This table holds around 91,000 clones, roughly 78% found once. The material sequenced was PBMCs. This chain connects TRBV7-9 to TRBJ2-3, with TRBD1 matching over 7 bases. This receptor was obtained from a male donor in good health and CMV-seropositive. CDR3 residues: CSSSPGTAKEYF. Written as DNA, the CDR3 is TGTTCCAGCAGCCCCGGGACAGCCAAAGAGTATTTT.